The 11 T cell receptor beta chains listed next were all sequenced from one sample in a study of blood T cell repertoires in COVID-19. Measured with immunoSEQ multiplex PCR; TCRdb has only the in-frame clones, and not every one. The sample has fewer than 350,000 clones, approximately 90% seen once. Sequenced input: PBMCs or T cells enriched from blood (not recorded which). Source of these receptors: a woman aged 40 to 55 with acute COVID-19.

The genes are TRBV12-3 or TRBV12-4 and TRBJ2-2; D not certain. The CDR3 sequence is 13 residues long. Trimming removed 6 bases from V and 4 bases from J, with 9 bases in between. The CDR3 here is CASSRYSTGELFF. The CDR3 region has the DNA TGTGCCAGCAGCCGATACAGCACCGGGGAGCTGTTTTTT.

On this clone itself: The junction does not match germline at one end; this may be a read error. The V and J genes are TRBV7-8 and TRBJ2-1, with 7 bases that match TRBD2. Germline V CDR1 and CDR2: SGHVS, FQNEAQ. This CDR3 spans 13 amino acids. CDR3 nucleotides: TGTGCCAGCAGCCATGGACTAGACGTCTCAGTGGTCTTC. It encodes CASSHGLDVSVVF.

CDR3 sequence reads: CSVKTGGASDTQYF. Here the CDR3 DNA reads TGCAGCGTTAAGACAGGGGGAGCGTCAGATACGCAGTATTTT. This sequence joins TRBV29-1 and TRBJ2-3; 9 nucleotides match TRBD1. The CDR3 contains 14 residues. V gave up 5 bases and J gave up 4 bases; unmatched junction bases: 7. The germline V gene encodes CDR1 SQVTM and CDR2 ANQGSEA.

The CDR3 loop is CASSPGTEVNYGYTF. DNA for the CDR3: TGTGCCAGTAGTCCCGGGACAGAGGTAAACTATGGCTACACCTTC. J is TRBJ1-2 and V is TRBV19; 7 bases line up with TRBD1. The CDR3 is 15 residues long. Germline CDR1 reads LNHDA; CDR2 reads SQIVND (reference sequence). V lost 5 bases, J lost 2 bases, and 8 bases stayed unmatched.

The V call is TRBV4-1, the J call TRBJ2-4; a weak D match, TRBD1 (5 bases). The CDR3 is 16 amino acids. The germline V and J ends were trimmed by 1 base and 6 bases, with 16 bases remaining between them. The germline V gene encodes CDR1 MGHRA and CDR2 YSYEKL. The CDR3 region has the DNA TGCGCCAGCAGCCAAGGAGGAAGGGGCGGCCGAAACATTCAGTACTTC. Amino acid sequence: CASSQGGRGGRNIQYF.

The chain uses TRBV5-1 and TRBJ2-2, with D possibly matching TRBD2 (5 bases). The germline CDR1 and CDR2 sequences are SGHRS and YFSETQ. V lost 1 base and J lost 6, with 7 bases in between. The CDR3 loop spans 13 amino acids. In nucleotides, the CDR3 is TGCGCCAGCAGCTTGTATAGCGCCGGGGAGCTGTTTTTT. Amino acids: CASSLYSAGELFF.

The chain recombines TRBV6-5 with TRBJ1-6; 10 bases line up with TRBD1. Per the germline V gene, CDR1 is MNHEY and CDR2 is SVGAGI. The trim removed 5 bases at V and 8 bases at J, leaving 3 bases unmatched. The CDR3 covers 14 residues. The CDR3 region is CASSTDRGDSPLHF. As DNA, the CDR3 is TGTGCCAGCAGTACGGACAGGGGGGATTCACCCCTCCACTTT.

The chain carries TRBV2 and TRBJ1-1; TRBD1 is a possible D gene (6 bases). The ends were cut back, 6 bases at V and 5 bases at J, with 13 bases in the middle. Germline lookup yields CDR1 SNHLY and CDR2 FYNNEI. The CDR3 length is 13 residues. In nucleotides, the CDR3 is TGTGCCAGCAGCGCAGGGGAGGGAACTGAAGCTTTCTTT. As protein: CASSAGEGTEAFF.

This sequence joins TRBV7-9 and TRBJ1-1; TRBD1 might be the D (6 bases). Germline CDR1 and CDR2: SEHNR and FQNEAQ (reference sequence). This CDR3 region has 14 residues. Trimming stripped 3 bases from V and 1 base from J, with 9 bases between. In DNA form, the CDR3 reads TGTGCCAGCAGCTTTACAGGGCCGAACACTGAAGCTTTCTTT. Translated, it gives CASSFTGPNTEAFF.

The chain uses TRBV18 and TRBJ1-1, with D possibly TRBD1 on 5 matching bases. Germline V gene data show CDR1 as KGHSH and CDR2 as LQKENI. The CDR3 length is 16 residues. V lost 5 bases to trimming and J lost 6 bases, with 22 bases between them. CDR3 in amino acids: CASSALQGGVTAEAFF. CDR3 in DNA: TGTGCCAGCTCAGCCCTCCAGGGTGGCGTAACGGCTGAAGCTTTCTTT. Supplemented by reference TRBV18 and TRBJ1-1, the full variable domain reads NAGVMQNPRHLVRRRGQEARLRCSPMKGHSHVYWYRQLPEEGLKFMVYLQKENIIDESGMPKERFSAEFPKEGPSILRIQQVVRGDSAAYFCASSALQGGVTAEAFFGQGTRLTVV.

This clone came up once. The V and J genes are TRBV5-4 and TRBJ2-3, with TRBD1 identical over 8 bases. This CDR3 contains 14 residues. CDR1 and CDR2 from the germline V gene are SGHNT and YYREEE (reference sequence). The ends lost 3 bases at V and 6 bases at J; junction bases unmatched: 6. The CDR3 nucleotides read TGTGCCAGCAGCTCAAGACAGGGGCTGGATACGCAGTATTTT. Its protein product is CASSSRQGLDTQYF. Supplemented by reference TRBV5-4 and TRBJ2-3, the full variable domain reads ETGVTQSPTHLIKTRGQQVTLRCSSQSGHNTVSWYQQALGQGPQFIFQYYREEENGRGNFPPRFSGLQFPNYSSELNVNALELDDSALYLCASSSRQGLDTQYFGPGTRLTVL.